This TCR beta chain was found in a study of regulatory T cells in long-lasting Graves disease. Arm-PCR with iRepertoire HTBI primers amplified the CDR3 regions for these TCR beta libraries. TCRdb re-analysed the multiplex PCR reads in MiXCR, keeping a single row per CDR3 protein. The table has around 400,000 distinct CDR3 sequences, about a quarter seen once. Documented time point: persistent/refractory GD, antithyroid drugs over 5 years with positive TRAb. PBMC RNA served as the TCR library source. A few counts support this clonotype. Germline V CDR1 and CDR2: SNHLY, FYNNEI. With V trimmed by 1 base and J by 7 bases, 8 bases remained unmatched. The CDR3 consists of 16 residues.

This chain connects TRBV2 to TRBJ2-4, with 9 bases matching TRBD2. The sequence derives from a female donor with Graves disease. The sequencing used peripheral blood mononuclear cells (PBMCs), collected when the disease was refractory, from a patient treated with antithyroid drugs. CDR3 sequence (DNA): TGTGCCAGCAGTGAAGTCGGCGGGAGGGCAGTGAACATTCAGTACTTC. Amino acid sequence: CASSEVGGRAVNIQYF.